These 23 T cell receptor beta chains were all obtained from the same sample, sequenced in a study of T cell responses to AZD1222 COVID-19 vaccine. Sequencing was performed with immunoSEQ multiplex PCR; in TCRdb, only in-frame clones are kept and a portion is missing. This sample has more than 110,000 clones, with 88% found just once. The sample consisted of peripheral blood, taken 28 days after the second AZD1222 dose. The receptors here all came from an adult who received the AZD1222 COVID-19 vaccine.

The CDR3 is CASSFPDRDIEQYF. The CDR3 DNA reads TGTGCCAGCAGCTTTCCCGACAGGGACATAGAGCAGTACTTC. The gene calls are TRBV11-2 and TRBJ2-7; 7 bases map to TRBD1. This CDR3 has 14 residues. V was pared by 3 bases and J by 7 bases, with 9 bases of the junction left unmatched. The V gene's germline CDR1 is SGHAT and CDR2 FQNNGV.

For the CDR3, the DNA is TGTGCCAGCAGCCTGGACAGGGGCAACGAGCAGTACTTC. It codes for CASSLDRGNEQYF. V gene TRBV5-4 combines with J gene TRBJ2-7; 9 nucleotides agree with TRBD1. Per germline, CDR1 SGHNT and CDR2 YYREEE (reference sequence). The CDR3 is 13 residues long. The ends lost 4 bases at V and 5 bases at J; junction bases unmatched: 4.

The chain couples TRBV5-1 to TRBJ2-3; perhaps TRBD2 as D (6 bases). The V gene lost 4 bases and the J gene lost 6 bases, with 12 bases spanning the gap. Germline CDR1 SGHRS, CDR2 YFSETQ. The CDR3 sequence is 13 residues long. The DNA for the CDR3 is TGCGCCAGCAGCAAGGAGGGTGGGGATACGCAGTATTTT. It translates to CASSKEGGDTQYF. Full variable domain (remainder filled in from reference TRBV5-1 and TRBJ2-3): KAGVTQTPRYLIKTRGQQVTLSCSPISGHRSVSWYQQTPGQGLQFLFEYFSETQRNKGNFPGRFSGRQFSNSRSEMNVSTLELGDSALYLCASSKEGGDTQYFGPGTRLTVL.

This chain uses TRBV7-3 with TRBJ2-5; D might be TRBD2 (6 bases). Germline V gene sequence: CDR1 SGHTA, CDR2 FQGTGA. The CDR3 loop spans 15 amino acids. Trimming cost V 2 bases and J 0 bases, with 10 bases left between them. CDR3 loop: CASSLGGGYQETQYF. The CDR3 DNA reads as TGTGCCAGCAGCTTAGGTGGAGGGTACCAAGAGACCCAGTACTTC.

The rearrangement joins TRBV5-1 to TRBJ2-2; D possibly corresponds to TRBD2 (6 bases). Germline-derived CDR1 and CDR2 are SGHRS and YFSETQ. This CDR3 region has 16 residues. The V end was cut by 0 bases, the J end by 8 bases, with 17 bases between. CDR3 in DNA: TGCGCCAGCAGCTTGGCGGGGGTAGCAGTGGCAGGGGAGCTGTTTTTT. Protein: CASSLAGVAVAGELFF.

V is TRBV3-1 (or the pseudogene TRBV3-2) and J is TRBJ1-1, with a possible D match to TRBD1 (5 bases). V was cut by 1 base and J by 4 bases, with 10 bases left in between. Germline CDR1 is LGHDT and CDR2 is YNNKEL (reference sequence). This CDR3 spans 14 amino acids. The CDR3 nucleotides read TGTGCCAGCAGCCAAGGGGTCGGGGGCACTGAAGCTTTCTTT. Its translation is CASSQGVGGTEAFF.

The chain joins TRBV7-9 to TRBJ2-7; D is unclear. V was pared by 1 base and J by 0 bases, with 10 bases between. Germline lookup yields CDR1 SEHNR and CDR2 FQNEAQ (reference sequence). The CDR3 contains 15 residues. CDR3 sequence reads: CASSLGQTHSYEQYF. CDR3 in DNA: TGTGCCAGCAGCTTAGGTCAGACCCACTCCTACGAGCAGTACTTC.

The chain carries TRBV6-1 and TRBJ1-6; 11 bases are shared with TRBD1. The CDR3 is 16 amino acids. Germline-derived CDR1 and CDR2 are MNHNS and SASEGT. V shed 4 bases and J 10 bases; nucleotides not matched to a gene: 9. CDR3 in DNA: TGTGCCAGCAGTGGTACAGAAAGGACAGGGGGCTCACCCCTCCACTTT. Translated: CASSGTERTGGSPLHF.

V usage is TRBV7-3 and J usage is TRBJ2-7; 10 positions agree with TRBD1. The CDR3 has 12 residues. Germline CDR1 is SGHTA and CDR2 is FQGTGA. Trimming took 5 bases from V and 6 from J; bases not matched to a gene: 1. In DNA, the CDR3 is TGTGCCAGCAGCCGGACAGGGGGCGAGCAGTACTTC. It codes for CASSRTGGEQYF.

With respect to this clone: The CDR3 does not end in the conserved phenylalanine or tryptophan, so this is likely a read error. It is unclear where the CDR3 begins or ends on the DNA, so no DNA is shown, and the CDR3 is as TCRdb lists it. The V gene is TRBV6-1, the J gene TRBJ2-3. The CDR3 has 13 residues if both end residues are counted. Germline V lookup: CDR1 MNHNS, CDR2 SASEGT. CDR3 in amino acids: CASSEGPTGSLHI.

This chain links TRBV5-5 with TRBJ2-7; D could derive from TRBD1 or TRBD2 (5 bases each). The length of the CDR3 is 14 residues. Germline V gives CDR1 SGHKS, CDR2 YYEKEE (reference sequence). The germline V and J ends were trimmed by 0 bases and 4 bases, with 11 bases remaining between them. As DNA, the CDR3 is TGTGCCAGCAGCTTGGGTGGGGGTGTTTACGAGCAGTACTTC. Amino acids: CASSLGGGVYEQYF.

The chain uses TRBV7-3 and TRBJ1-6, with 9 bases matching TRBD1. This CDR3 comprises 16 residues. Germline V gene sequence: CDR1 SGHTA, CDR2 FQGTGA. J lost 10 bases, V lost 5 bases, and 12 bases had no gene match. CDR3 coding DNA: TGTGCCAGCAGCCCCCACGGGACAGGGACGGGGTCACCCCTCCACTTT. This codes for CASSPHGTGTGSPLHF.

The V gene is TRBV6-5, the J gene TRBJ1-3, with unresolved D. Per germline, CDR1 MNHEY and CDR2 SVGAGI. The length of the CDR3 is 13 residues. V was pared by 2 bases and J by 4 bases, with 6 bases between. The CDR3 DNA reads TGTGCCAGCAGTTACGGGTCGGGAAACACCATATATTTT. This codes for CASSYGSGNTIYF.

A note on this clone: Other nucleotide sequences in the sample specify the same CDR3. CDR3 in amino acids: CSASPVYGYTF. The CDR3 DNA reads TGCAGTGCTAGTCCTGTCTATGGCTACACCTTC. J is TRBJ1-2 and V is TRBV20-1; D not certain. The V and J ends lost 3 bases and 4 bases respectively, with 6 bases between them. Germline lookup yields CDR1 DFQATT and CDR2 SNEGSKA (reference sequence). The CDR3 has 11 residues.

The CDR3 coding sequence is TGCAGTGCTAGTGGTGGGACAGTTAACACTGAAGCTTTCTTT. Translating gives CSASGGTVNTEAFF. V and J are TRBV20-1 and TRBJ1-1; the match to TRBD1 covers 7 bases. The CDR3 totals 14 residues. J gave up 2 bases and V 3 bases, and 6 bases lay outside the gene matches. Germline V CDR1 and CDR2: DFQATT, SNEGSKA (reference sequence).

The CDR3 here is CATSRVDEGAKLFF. CDR3 coding DNA: TGTGCCACCAGCAGAGTGGACGAGGGGGCAAAACTGTTTTTT. The chain couples TRBV15 to TRBJ1-4; 7 bases are shared with TRBD1. The V gene end was trimmed by 1 base and the J gene end by 10 bases; junction bases not matched to a gene: 6. Germline CDR1 LNHNV, CDR2 YYDKDF (reference sequence). CDR3 length: 14 amino acids.

The chain combines TRBV27 with TRBJ2-7, with 8 bases lining up with TRBD2. The CDR3 is 13 residues long. Germline loops: CDR1 MNHEY, CDR2 SMNVEV (reference sequence). With V trimmed by 8 bases and J by 4 bases, 7 bases remained unmatched. The CDR3 DNA is TGTGCCAGCTGGGGGGCTAGCGGGTACGAGCAGTACTTC. Amino acid sequence: CASWGASGYEQYF.

The chain uses TRBV10-1 and TRBJ2-1; D gene ambiguous. CDR1 and CDR2 (germline): WNHNN, SYGVQD (reference sequence). This CDR3 comprises 17 residues. Trimming pared 6 bases from V and 0 bases from J, leaving 18 bases between. The CDR3 region has the DNA TGCGCCAGCAGGTCTGGAGCCCAGAGGAGCTCCTACAATGAGCAGTTCTTC. Its translation is CASRSGAQRSSYNEQFF.

The gene calls are TRBV3-1 (or the pseudogene TRBV3-2) and TRBJ1-2; 7 nucleotides line up with TRBD1. This CDR3 is 14 amino acids long. The V segment lost 3 bases and the J segment 4 bases; nucleotides outside the gene matches: 5. Per germline, CDR1 LGHDT and CDR2 YNNKEL (reference sequence). The CDR3 loop is CASSQTGKGYGYTF. In DNA, the CDR3 is TGTGCCAGCAGCCAGACAGGGAAGGGCTATGGCTACACCTTC.

V gene TRBV3-1 (or the pseudogene TRBV3-2) combines with J gene TRBJ2-2; D remains ambiguous. The V gene lost 1 base and the J gene lost 5 bases, with 17 bases spanning the gap. Germline V lookup: CDR1 LGHDT, CDR2 YNNKEL (reference sequence). There are 17 residues in the CDR3. The CDR3 DNA follows: TGTGCCAGCAGCCAAGTCGTCGGGCCCCCCGGAACCGGGGAGCTGTTTTTT. Its protein product is CASSQVVGPPGTGELFF.

This chain links TRBV30 with TRBJ2-3; D unclear. CDR1 GTSNPN and CDR2 SVGIG come from the germline V gene (reference sequence). The CDR3 runs 12 residues. Trimming removed 2 bases from V and 3 bases from J, with 6 bases in between. CDR3 coding DNA: TGTGCCTGGAGTATCTCGACAGATACGCAGTATTTT. Translation: CAWSISTDTQYF.

The V gene is TRBV9, the J gene TRBJ2-2; D unresolved. Between the trimmed V and J ends, which lost 0 bases and 4 bases, there was a span of 4 bases. Germline CDR1 and CDR2: SGDLS and YYNGEE. The CDR3 consists of 13 residues. DNA for the CDR3: TGTGCCAGCAGCGTAGGAGTCACCGGGGAGCTGTTTTTT. Translated, it gives CASSVGVTGELFF.

This clone was seen once. This rearrangement joins TRBV14 to TRBJ2-3, with D possibly matching TRBD2 (5 bases). In germline, CDR1 is SGHDN, CDR2 FVKESK. The CDR3 has 14 residues. Deletions cut 11 bases from V and 6 bases from J, with 21 bases between. CDR3 protein: CAASVAGPGDTQYF. CDR3 nucleotide sequence: TGTGCCGCGTCCGTCGCGGGCCCGGGGGATACGCAGTATTTT.